This T cell receptor beta chain was recovered during a study of cytomegalovirus exposure and HLA in healthy donors. Germline V CDR1 and CDR2: SGHAT, FQDESV (reference sequence). The CDR3 is 11 amino acids. V lost 5 bases, J lost 9 bases, and 8 bases lay in between. PCR amplification relied on 60 Vbeta primers (plus 13 Jbeta primers). The table came from immunoSEQ multiplex PCR; TCRdb's copy has only in-frame clones and leaves some out. The sample lists 200,000 or so clones, around 81% occurring once. This chain joins TRBV11-1 and TRBJ2-1, with D perhaps TRBD1 (5 bases). The TCR comes from a young woman in good health and CMV-seropositive. Material: PBMCs. CDR3 sequence: CASSRGREQFF. CDR3 bases: TGTGCCAGCAGCAGGGGTCGTGAGCAGTTCTTC.